This T cell receptor (beta chain) was profiled in a study of blood T cell repertoires in COVID-19. About the study: COVID-19 samples collected from the United States, Italy and Spain covered acute and convalescent phases.

Original processing notes: Amplifying reference gene primers gave estimates of nucleated cell counts. Assay: immunoSEQ multiplex PCR; the TCRdb copy retains only in-frame clones and omits some. V and J calls and clone size come straight from that table; D and trimming were deduced from the DNA. Seen here are 380,000 or so clones, more than 75% observed once, and the top ten hold 1.3%. Living in 20 to 30 US areas, the participants were between roughly 18 and 90 years of age. Categorization into cohorts depended on clinical history that participants reported. The sample was PBMCs or T cells enriched from blood (not recorded which). This clonotype was sampled from a man in his thirties or forties who had recovered from COVID-19.

Here the CDR3 reads CAWSRDRGQEQFF. In DNA, the CDR3 is TGTGCCTGGAGCCGGGACAGGGGGCAGGAGCAGTTCTTC. The rearrangement links TRBV30 to TRBJ2-1, with 12 bases that match TRBD1. CDR3 length equals 13 residues. From germline, CDR1 is GTSNPN and CDR2 SVGIG (reference sequence). V trimming: 3 bases; J trimming: 10 bases; junction bases outside the gene matches: 4.